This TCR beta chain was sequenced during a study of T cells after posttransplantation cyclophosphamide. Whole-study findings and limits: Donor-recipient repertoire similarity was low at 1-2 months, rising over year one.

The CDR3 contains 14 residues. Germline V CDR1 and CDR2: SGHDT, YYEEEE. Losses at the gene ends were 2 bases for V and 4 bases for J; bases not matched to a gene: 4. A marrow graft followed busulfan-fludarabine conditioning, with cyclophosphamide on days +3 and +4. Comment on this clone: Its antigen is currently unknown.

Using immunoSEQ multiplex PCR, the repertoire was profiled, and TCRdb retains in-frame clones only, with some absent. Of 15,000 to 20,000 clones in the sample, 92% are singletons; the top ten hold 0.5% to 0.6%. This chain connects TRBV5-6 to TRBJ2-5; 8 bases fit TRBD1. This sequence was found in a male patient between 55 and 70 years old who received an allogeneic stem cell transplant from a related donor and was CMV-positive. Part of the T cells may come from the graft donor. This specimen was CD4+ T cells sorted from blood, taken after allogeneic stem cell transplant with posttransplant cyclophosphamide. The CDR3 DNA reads TGTGCCAGCAGCTTTAACAGGGGGGCAGAGACCCAGTACTTC. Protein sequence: CASSFNRGAETQYF.